This TCR beta chain was obtained from a study of neurological immune-mediated disorders. Study-level results: Phylogenetic grouping assigned the repertoires of 18 of 34 multiple sclerosis patients to a single related-CDR3 cluster, representing a possible signature.

This clonotype has just a few counts. What it recognizes is unknown. A read error is possible here, since a much larger clone lies one base away. TCRdb re-analysed the 5' RACE reads in MiXCR, keeping a single row per CDR3 protein. The sample lists 54,000 or so distinct CDR3 sequences, approximately 3.9% occurring once. Germline-derived CDR1 and CDR2 are MNHNS and SASEGT. J gave up 14 bases and V 5 bases, and 8 bases lay outside the gene matches. The CDR3 extends over 11 amino acids. Unsorted libraries came from 2 million PBMCs stored at -80 °C. The TCR originated in a man aged 55 to 70 with multiple sclerosis. The rearrangement links TRBV6-1 to TRBJ1-2; TRBD1 matches at 7 bases. The sequenced material came from PBMCs. DNA of the CDR3: TGTGCCAGCAGTCCCCGGACAGGTCAAACCTTC. Amino acid sequence: CASSPRTGQTF.